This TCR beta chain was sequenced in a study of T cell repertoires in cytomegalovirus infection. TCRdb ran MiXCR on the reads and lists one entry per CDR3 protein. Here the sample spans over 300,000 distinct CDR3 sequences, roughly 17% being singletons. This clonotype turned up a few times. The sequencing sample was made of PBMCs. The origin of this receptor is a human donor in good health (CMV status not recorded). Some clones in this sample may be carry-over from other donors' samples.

The CDR3 reads CASSERGSSYNEQFF. CDR3 coding DNA: TGTGCCAGCAGCGAACGGGGAAGCTCCTACAATGAGCAGTTCTTC. The rearrangement joins TRBV7-6 to TRBJ2-1; a possible D gene is TRBD2 (5 bases). Germline V gene lookup returns CDR1 SGHVS and CDR2 FNYEAQ. This CDR3 comprises 15 residues. V dropped 5 bases and J dropped 0 bases, with 11 bases sitting between them.